The next 24 T cell receptor beta chains were all read from a single sample in a study of control samples from healthy donors and cancer patients. TCRdb's copy holds only in-frame clones and misses some; the assay was immunoSEQ multiplex PCR. The table includes just under 80,000 clones, roughly 89% detected once. Sequencing was done on a sample of PBMCs. Source of these receptors: a woman aged 60-75 years with head and neck cancer.

The CDR3 nucleotides are TGTGCCAGCAGCGTAGGGGGGACAGGGGACACCGGGGAGCTGTTTTTT. The encoded protein is CASSVGGTGDTGELFF. The chain joins TRBV9 to TRBJ2-2; 10 bases line up with TRBD1. V gave up 0 bases and J gave up 3 bases; unmatched junction bases: 2. CDR1 is SGDLS and CDR2 is YYNGEE in the germline V gene. The CDR3 has 16 amino acids.

CDR3 protein: CASSFPSLNYGGELFF. For the CDR3, the DNA is TGTGCCAGCAGCTTTCCGTCCCTAAATTACGGCGGGGAGCTGTTTTTT. The chain couples TRBV7-3 to TRBJ2-2; D remains unclear. The germline gives CDR1 SGHTA, CDR2 FQGTGA. The V gene lost 3 bases and the J gene lost 7 bases, with 18 bases spanning the gap. The CDR3 loop spans 16 amino acids.

This chain links TRBV2 with TRBJ1-4, with TRBD1 identical over 8 bases. CDR1 is SNHLY and CDR2 is FYNNEI in the germline V gene. This CDR3 is 13 amino acids long. V shed 11 bases and J 8 bases; nucleotides not matched to a gene: 10. In nucleotides, the CDR3 is TGTGCCGGCCACGGGACAGGCGGCGAAAAACTGTTTTTT. This codes for CAGHGTGGEKLFF.

The CDR3 region is CASRTGLAGGETQYF. The CDR3 DNA is TGTGCCAGCAGGACGGGACTAGCGGGAGGAGAGACCCAGTACTTC. This chain links TRBV28 with TRBJ2-5; 15 bases map to TRBD2. Germline CDR1 MDHEN, CDR2 SYDVKM. CDR3 length: 15 residues. Trimming removed 6 bases from V and 4 bases from J; junction bases left unmatched: 3.

J is TRBJ1-2 and V is TRBV19; 9 bases agree with TRBD1. Germline CDR1 is LNHDA and CDR2 is SQIVND (reference sequence). Germline trimming cut 10 bases from V and 7 bases from J; bases unmatched to any gene: 13. The CDR3 has 14 amino acids. As DNA, the CDR3 is TGTGCCACTTCCCCGGGACAGGGTACCTCTGGCTACACCTTC. This codes for CATSPGQGTSGYTF.

The chain carries TRBV28 and TRBJ2-5; TRBD1 aligns across 10 bases. The germline gives CDR1 MDHEN, CDR2 SYDVKM. CDR3 length: 17 residues. V lost 3 bases to trimming and J lost 5 bases; unmatched junction nucleotides: 12. CDR3 sequence reads: CASSFTPTGGISETQYF. The CDR3 bases are TGTGCCAGCAGTTTTACCCCGACAGGGGGCATTTCGGAGACCCAGTACTTC. The variable domain in full, completed from reference TRBV28 and TRBJ2-5, reads DVKVTQSSRYLVKRTGEKVFLECVQDMDHENMFWYRQDPGLGLRLIYFSYDVKMKEKGDIPEGYSVSREKKERFSLILESASTNQTSMYLCASSFTPTGGISETQYFGPGTRLLVL.

The rearrangement links TRBV7-9 to TRBJ2-6, with D perhaps matching TRBD1 or TRBD2 (6 bases each). Trimming cost V 3 bases and J 0 bases, with 15 bases left between them. The V gene's germline CDR1 is SEHNR and CDR2 FQNEAQ (reference sequence). The CDR3 consists of 18 residues. The CDR3 coding sequence is TGTGCCAGCAGCTTCTCGGGGGCCCCCTACTCTGGGGCCAACGTCCTGACTTTC. Its translation is CASSFSGAPYSGANVLTF.

J is TRBJ2-1 and V is TRBV18; D might be TRBD2 (7 bases). The germline V gene has CDR1 KGHSH and CDR2 LQKENI. This CDR3 is 17 amino acids long. V was pared by 2 bases and J by 4 bases, with 18 bases between. In nucleotides, the CDR3 is TGTGCCAGCTCACCAAGGGGAGGAAGCGGGACATACAATGAGCAGTTCTTC. Its protein is CASSPRGGSGTYNEQFF.

Note on this clone: Additional DNA sequences in this sample encode the identical CDR3. The chain combines TRBV5-1 with TRBJ2-2; D gene ambiguous. CDR1 is SGHRS, CDR2 YFSETQ, per germline. The CDR3 extends over 13 amino acids. Trimming pared 2 bases from V and 3 bases from J, leaving 5 bases between. CDR3 sequence (DNA): TGCGCCAGCAGCTTACAAGACACCGGGGAGCTGTTTTTT. Its protein product is CASSLQDTGELFF.

This clone was recorded only once. The rearrangement uses TRBV3-1 (or the pseudogene TRBV3-2) and TRBJ2-3, with no clear D. Trimming removed 5 bases from V and 4 bases from J, with 10 bases in between. CDR1 and CDR2 (germline): LGHDT, YNNKEL (reference sequence). The CDR3 has 13 residues. CDR3 bases: TGTGCCAGCAGCACTACCCGGGCAGATACGCAGTATTTT. Amino acids: CASSTTRADTQYF.

The chain uses TRBV24-1 and TRBJ2-5, with D tentatively TRBD1 or TRBD2 (5 bases each). The CDR3 has 15 amino acids. V dropped 0 bases and J dropped 2 bases, with 9 bases sitting between them. Germline V CDR1 and CDR2: KGHDR, SFDVKD. CDR3 DNA: TGTGCCACCAGTGATTTGGTGGGACCACAAGAGACCCAGTACTTC. Its translation is CATSDLVGPQETQYF.

The rearrangement links TRBV5-4 to TRBJ2-7, with TRBD1 matching over 7 bases. The V and J ends lost 2 bases and 0 bases, in that order; junction bases with no gene match: 2. CDR3 length: 14 amino acids. Germline CDR1 reads SGHNT; CDR2 reads YYREEE (reference sequence). The CDR3 region has the DNA TGTGCCAGCAGCTTAGGGACAGTCTCCTACGAGCAGTACTTC. It yields the protein CASSLGTVSYEQYF.

The J gene is TRBJ2-1, the V gene TRBV13; D is uncertain. Germline CDR1 PRHDT, CDR2 FYEKMQ (reference sequence). The germline V and J ends were trimmed by 5 bases and 0 bases, with 14 bases remaining between them. This CDR3 region has 16 residues. For the CDR3, the DNA is TGTGCCAGCAGCCAAACCTCCTACACCTCCTACAATGAGCAGTTCTTC. Its translation is CASSQTSYTSYNEQFF.

The CDR3 region is CAWIGQGTGATQYF. The CDR3 DNA reads TGTGCCTGGATAGGCCAGGGGACAGGAGCGACCCAGTACTTC. V gene TRBV30 combines with J gene TRBJ2-5; the match to TRBD1 covers 8 bases. The CDR3 runs to 14 residues. J was trimmed by 7 bases and V by 4 bases; bases with no gene match: 11. Germline loops: CDR1 GTSNPN, CDR2 SVGIG (reference sequence).

V and J are TRBV24-1 and TRBJ1-1; perhaps TRBD1 as D (6 bases). V lost 12 bases, J lost 2 bases, and 12 bases lay in between. Per germline, CDR1 KGHDR and CDR2 SFDVKD. The CDR3 contains 12 residues. The CDR3 region is CAPGHKNTEAFF. The DNA for the CDR3 is TGTGCCCCGGGACATAAAAACACTGAAGCTTTCTTT.

The chain has TRBV7-3 and TRBJ2-1, with D hard to call. V was trimmed by 2 bases and J by 4 bases, leaving 12 bases between them. The CDR3 covers 15 residues. CDR1 SGHTA and CDR2 FQGTGA come from the germline V gene. CDR3 sequence (DNA): TGTGCCAGCAGCTTATTCCTCGGACCGTACAATGAGCAGTTCTTC. Encoded protein: CASSLFLGPYNEQFF. Filled out from reference TRBV7-3 and TRBJ2-1, the complete variable domain reads GAGVSQTPSNKVTEKGKYVELRCDPISGHTALYWYRQSLGQGPEFLIYFQGTGAADDSGLPNDRFFAVRPEGSVSTLKIQRTERGDSAVYLCASSLFLGPYNEQFFGPGTRLTVL.

The chain carries TRBV14 and TRBJ2-1, with TRBD2 matching 7 bases. The V gene end was trimmed by 2 bases and the J gene end by 2 bases; junction bases not matched to a gene: 6. Germline V lookup: CDR1 SGHDN, CDR2 FVKESK. The CDR3 has 16 amino acids. CDR3: CASSQQGSGAYNEQFF. The CDR3 nucleotides read TGTGCCAGCAGCCAACAGGGAAGCGGGGCCTACAATGAGCAGTTCTTC. The full variable domain, completed using reference TRBV14 and TRBJ2-1, is EAGVTQFPSHSVIEKGQTVTLRCDPISGHDNLYWYRRVMGKEIKFLLHFVKESKQDESGMPNNRFLAERTGGTYSTLKVQPAELEDSGVYFCASSQQGSGAYNEQFFGPGTRLTVL.

The chain uses TRBV6-2 or TRBV6-3 and TRBJ1-5; 7 bases agree with TRBD1. Per the germline V gene, CDR1 is MNHEY and CDR2 is SVGEGT. Losses at the gene ends were 3 bases for V and 6 bases for J; bases not matched to a gene: 8. The CDR3 is 15 amino acids. CDR3 sequence reads: CASSYFGTGVQPQHF. The CDR3 DNA reads TGTGCCAGCAGTTATTTCGGTACAGGGGTTCAGCCCCAGCATTTT.

This clone was counted once. The CDR3 nucleotides read TGTGCCAGCAGTTTTCCGGCGGGAACCAATGAGCAGTTCTTC. Its translation is CASSFPAGTNEQFF. This chain links TRBV28 with TRBJ2-1; D possibly corresponds to TRBD2 (6 bases). CDR1 and CDR2 (germline): MDHEN, SYDVKM. The V gene lost 3 bases and the J gene lost 6 bases, with 12 bases spanning the gap. The CDR3 spans 14 residues.

This clone was recorded only once. The CDR3 is CASSLGWRNTEAFF. The CDR3 DNA reads TGTGCCAGCAGTTTGGGGTGGCGTAACACTGAAGCTTTCTTT. The chain uses TRBV27 and TRBJ1-1, with D uncertain. The CDR3 is 14 residues long. Germline lookup yields CDR1 MNHEY and CDR2 SMNVEV (reference sequence). V was trimmed by 3 bases and J by 2 bases, leaving 10 bases between them.

The gene calls are TRBV7-2 and TRBJ2-6, with TRBD1 matching 12 bases. V shed 1 base, J shed 3 bases, and the junction held 1 base outside the gene matches. The CDR3 loop spans 17 amino acids. Looked up from germline, CDR1 is SGHTA and CDR2 is FQGNSA. Here the CDR3 DNA reads TGTGCCAGCAGCTTAGGGGACAGGGGGCTTGGGGCCAACGTCCTGACTTTC. Translation gives CASSLGDRGLGANVLTF.

The gene calls are TRBV18 and TRBJ1-4; D is unclear. CDR1 is KGHSH and CDR2 is LQKENI in the germline V gene. The ends were cut back, 5 bases at V and 3 bases at J, with 13 bases in the middle. This CDR3 region has 15 residues. Here the CDR3 DNA reads TGTGCCAGCTCATCCGAGGTGAAGCCTAATGAAAAACTGTTTTTT. This encodes CASSSEVKPNEKLFF. The full variable domain, its missing parts supplied by reference TRBV18 and TRBJ1-4, is NAGVMQNPRHLVRRRGQEARLRCSPMKGHSHVYWYRQLPEEGLKFMVYLQKENIIDESGMPKERFSAEFPKEGPSILRIQQVVRGDSAAYFCASSSEVKPNEKLFFGSGTQLSVL.

The gene calls are TRBV6-2 or TRBV6-3 and TRBJ2-7, with D tentatively TRBD1 (5 bases). The V end was cut by 4 bases, the J end by 4 bases, with 17 bases between. Germline V gene data show CDR1 as MNHEY and CDR2 as SVGEGT. This CDR3 is built from 15 residues. CDR3 residues: CASSSLGDSNYEQYF. The CDR3 DNA reads as TGTGCCAGCAGTTCTTTAGGAGACAGTAATTACGAGCAGTACTTC.

The chain is built from TRBV27 and TRBJ1-5; D is perhaps TRBD1 (5 bases). The V gene lost 5 bases and the J gene lost 3 bases, with 11 bases spanning the gap. CDR1 and CDR2 (germline): MNHEY, SMNVEV (reference sequence). The CDR3 consists of 14 residues. CDR3 in DNA: TGTGCCAGCAGTCCTACAGGAGACAATCAGCCCCAGCATTTT. Translating gives CASSPTGDNQPQHF.